This T cell receptor beta chain originates from a study of cytomegalovirus exposure and HLA in healthy donors. Study in general: In terms of ancestry, the Caucasian-associated cluster contained roughly 80% of the approximately 420 genotyped donors. Whole-study findings and limits: CMV antigen specificity of three CMV-associated chains was confirmed in vitro. About 87% or about 30% of the time was how often most TCR beta V segments were productive, according to an earlier analysis.

J gave up 4 bases and V 5 bases, and 5 bases lay outside the gene matches. Germline V gene lookup returns CDR1 MNHEY and CDR2 SVGAGI. The CDR3 totals 14 residues. Primers included in the PCR were 60 Vbeta and 13 Jbeta primers. The authors' processing: In a later analysis, 75 million to 85 million unique TCR beta chains included roughly 11 million shared by two or more donors. Sequencing used immunoSEQ multiplex PCR; TCRdb keeps in-frame clones, though not all of them. V and J calls and clone size are given by that table; D and trimming were obtained from the DNA. The sample includes under 70,000 clones, roughly 85% of them seen just once. To note about this clone: What it binds is unknown.

This sequence joins TRBV6-5 and TRBJ1-2; the match to TRBD1 covers 9 bases. The TCR sequence derives from a woman in her 30s in good health and CMV-seronegative. Specimen: PBMCs. CDR3 DNA: TGTGCCAGCAGTCCGGGACAGGGCTCCTATGGCTACACCTTC. This translates into CASSPGQGSYGYTF.